This T cell receptor (beta chain) was captured by sequencing in a study of T cell responses to AZD1222 COVID-19 vaccine. Findings and limits, study-wide: White British donors predominated, females outnumbered males, and clonal diversity was possibly underestimated. Baseline testing showed seropositivity in only six AZD1222 recipients. Reportedly, nearly half the spike-specific TCRs target unmutated variant regions.

Regarding this clone: Antigen unknown.

TCRdb's table, derived via immunoSEQ multiplex PCR, lists solely in-frame clones and lacks some. The sample consists of 75,000 to 100,000 clones, roughly 86% of them appearing once. V was cut by 2 bases and J by 1 base, with 6 bases left in between. CDR1 is SEHNR and CDR2 is FQNEAQ in the germline V gene (reference sequence). The CDR3 runs 14 residues. The origin of this receptor is an adult in good health. Material: peripheral blood, obtained on day 0 of AZD1222 vaccination. V gene TRBV7-9 combines with J gene TRBJ2-4; D remains ambiguous. The DNA for the CDR3 is TGTGCCAGCAGCTTATCGGAGGCCAAAAACATTCAGTACTTC. This encodes CASSLSEAKNIQYF.